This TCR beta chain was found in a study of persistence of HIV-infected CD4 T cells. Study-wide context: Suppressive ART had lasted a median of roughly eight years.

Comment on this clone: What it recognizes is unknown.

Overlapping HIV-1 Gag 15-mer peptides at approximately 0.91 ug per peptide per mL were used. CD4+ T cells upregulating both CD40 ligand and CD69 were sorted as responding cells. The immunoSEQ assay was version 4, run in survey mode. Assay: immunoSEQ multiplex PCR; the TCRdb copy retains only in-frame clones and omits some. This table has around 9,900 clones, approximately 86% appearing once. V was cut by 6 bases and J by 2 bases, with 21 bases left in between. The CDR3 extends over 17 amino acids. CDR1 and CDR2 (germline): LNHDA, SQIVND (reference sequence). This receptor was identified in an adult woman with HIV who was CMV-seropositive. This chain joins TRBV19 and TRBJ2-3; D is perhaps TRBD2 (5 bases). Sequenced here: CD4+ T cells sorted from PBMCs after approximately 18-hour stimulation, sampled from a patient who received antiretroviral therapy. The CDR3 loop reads CASSPSSRGFDTDTQYF. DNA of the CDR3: TGTGCCAGTAGCCCCAGCAGCAGAGGGTTTGACACAGATACGCAGTATTTT.